A single sample is the source of the 5 T cell receptor beta chains below, sequenced in a study of identical twins. TCRdb analysed the 5' RACE reads with MiXCR anew, one entry per CDR3 protein. The table has around 300,000 distinct CDR3 sequences, 6.5% to 9.5% seen once. This sample also appeared in a second study, on yellow fever vaccine responses in identical twins.

What was sequenced was memory (CD45RO+) T cells sorted from blood. These receptors all come from a woman aged 18-29 years in good health.

This clonotype was counted between two and nine times. The J gene is TRBJ2-7, the V gene TRBV3-1, with D perhaps matching TRBD1 (6 bases). The germline gives CDR1 LGHDT, CDR2 YNNKEL (reference sequence). V was pared by 5 bases and J by 6 bases, with 14 bases between. The CDR3 sequence is 13 residues long. CDR3: CASSARTGSEQYF. In nucleotides, the CDR3 is TGTGCCAGCAGCGCGCGCACAGGGAGCGAGCAGTACTTC.

V usage is TRBV20-1 and J usage is TRBJ2-7; TRBD2 matches 8 bases. V lost 3 bases, J lost 6 bases, and 7 bases stayed unmatched. Germline V gene sequence: CDR1 DFQATT, CDR2 SNEGSKA (reference sequence). The CDR3 spans 13 residues. Here the CDR3 reads CSASGGASGEQYV. The CDR3 DNA is TGCAGTGCTAGCGGGGGGGCTTCAGGCGAGCAGTACGTC.

The chain couples TRBV28 to TRBJ2-7; D not certain. Deletions cut 2 bases from V and 5 bases from J, with 10 bases between. CDR1 is MDHEN and CDR2 is SYDVKM in the germline V gene. The CDR3 covers 13 residues. CDR3 loop: CASSLIRVHEQYF. CDR3 DNA sequence: TGTGCCAGCAGTTTAATCCGGGTCCACGAGCAGTACTTC.

This clonotype has a handful of counts. This rearrangement joins TRBV19 to TRBJ2-7, with D possibly being TRBD1 or TRBD2 (5 bases each). Trimming shortened V by 3 bases and J by 2 bases, and 14 bases separated the two germline ends. This CDR3 contains 15 residues. Looked up from germline, CDR1 is LNHDA and CDR2 is SQIVND (reference sequence). The CDR3 here is CASSIGGDSPYEQYF. The DNA of the CDR3 is TGTGCCAGTAGTATTGGGGGAGACAGTCCCTACGAGCAGTACTTC.

The rearrangement uses TRBV2 and TRBJ2-7, with 10 bases matching TRBD1. V shed 6 bases, J shed 6 bases, and the junction held 8 bases outside the gene matches. The CDR3 has 14 amino acids. Germline loops: CDR1 SNHLY, CDR2 FYNNEI. The CDR3 DNA reads TGTGCCAGCAGCCAAGCGACAGGGGGCGTCGAGCAGTACGTC. Its translation is CASSQATGGVEQYV.